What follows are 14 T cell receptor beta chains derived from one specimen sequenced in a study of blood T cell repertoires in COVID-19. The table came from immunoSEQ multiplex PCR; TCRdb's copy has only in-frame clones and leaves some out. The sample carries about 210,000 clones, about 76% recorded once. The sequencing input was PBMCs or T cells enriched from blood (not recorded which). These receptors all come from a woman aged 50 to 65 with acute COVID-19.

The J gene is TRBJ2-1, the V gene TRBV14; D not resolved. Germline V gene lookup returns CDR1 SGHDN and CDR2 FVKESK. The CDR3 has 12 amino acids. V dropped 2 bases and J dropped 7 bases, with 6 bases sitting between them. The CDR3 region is CASSQQVNEQFF. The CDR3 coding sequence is TGTGCCAGCAGCCAACAGGTGAATGAGCAGTTCTTC.

The CDR3 reads CASSFGLAVNNEQFF. CDR3 in DNA: TGTGCCAGCAGCTTCGGACTAGCGGTTAACAATGAGCAGTTCTTC. This chain uses TRBV7-2 with TRBJ2-1, with TRBD2 identical over 10 bases. This CDR3 region has 15 residues. V was pared by 3 bases and J by 5 bases, with 4 bases of the junction left unmatched. Germline V CDR1 and CDR2: SGHTA, FQGNSA.

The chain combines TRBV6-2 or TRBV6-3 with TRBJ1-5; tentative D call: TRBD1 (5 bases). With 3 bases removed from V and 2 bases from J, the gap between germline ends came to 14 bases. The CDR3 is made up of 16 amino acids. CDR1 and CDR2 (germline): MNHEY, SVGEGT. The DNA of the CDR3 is TGTGCCAGCAGTTATCGCGGGGCATCAGGCAATCAGCCCCAGCATTTT. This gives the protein CASSYRGASGNQPQHF.

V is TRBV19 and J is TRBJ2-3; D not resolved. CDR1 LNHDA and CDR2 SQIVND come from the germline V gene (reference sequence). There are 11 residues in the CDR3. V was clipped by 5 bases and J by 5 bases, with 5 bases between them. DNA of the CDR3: TGTGCCAGTAGTCACGGAGATACGCAGTATTTT. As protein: CASSHGDTQYF. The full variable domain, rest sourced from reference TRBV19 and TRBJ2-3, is DGGITQSPKYLFRKEGQNVTLSCEQNLNHDAMYWYRQDPGQGLRLIYYSQIVNDFQKGDIAEGYSVSREKKESFPLTVTSAQKNPTAFYLCASSHGDTQYFGPGTRLTVL.

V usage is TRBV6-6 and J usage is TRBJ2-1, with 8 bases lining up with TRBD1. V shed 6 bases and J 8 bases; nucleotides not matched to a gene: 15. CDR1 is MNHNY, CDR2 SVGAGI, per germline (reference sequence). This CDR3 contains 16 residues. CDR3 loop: CASSSTQGAPPHEQFF. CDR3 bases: TGTGCCAGCAGCAGTACCCAGGGGGCGCCTCCCCATGAGCAGTTCTTC.

CDR3 sequence reads: CASSLEKISPGYSGNTIYF. CDR3 in DNA: TGCGCCAGCAGCTTAGAGAAGATCTCCCCGGGATACTCTGGAAACACCATATATTTT. This rearrangement joins TRBV5-1 to TRBJ1-3; D is ambiguous. The CDR3 is 19 residues long. Deletions cut 2 bases from V and 0 bases from J, with 21 bases between. Germline lookup yields CDR1 SGHRS and CDR2 YFSETQ.

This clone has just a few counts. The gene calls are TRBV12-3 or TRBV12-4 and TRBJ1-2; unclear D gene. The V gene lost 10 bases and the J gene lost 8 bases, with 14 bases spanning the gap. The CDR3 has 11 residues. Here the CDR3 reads CAIGVGEGYTF. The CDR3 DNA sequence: TGTGCCATCGGGGTGGGAGAGGGCTACACCTTC.

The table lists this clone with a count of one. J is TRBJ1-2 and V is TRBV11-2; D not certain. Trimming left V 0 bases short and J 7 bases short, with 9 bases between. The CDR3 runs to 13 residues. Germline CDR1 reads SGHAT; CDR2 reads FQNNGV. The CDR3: CASSLDLTAGYTF. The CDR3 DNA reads TGTGCCAGCAGCTTAGATCTAACCGCTGGCTACACCTTC.

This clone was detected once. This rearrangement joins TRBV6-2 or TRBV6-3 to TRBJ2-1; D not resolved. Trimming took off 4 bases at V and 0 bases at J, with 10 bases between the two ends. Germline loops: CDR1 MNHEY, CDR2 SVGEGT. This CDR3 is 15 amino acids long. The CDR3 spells CASSSPLSSYNEQFF. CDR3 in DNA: TGTGCCAGCAGTTCTCCCCTTAGCTCCTACAATGAGCAGTTCTTC.

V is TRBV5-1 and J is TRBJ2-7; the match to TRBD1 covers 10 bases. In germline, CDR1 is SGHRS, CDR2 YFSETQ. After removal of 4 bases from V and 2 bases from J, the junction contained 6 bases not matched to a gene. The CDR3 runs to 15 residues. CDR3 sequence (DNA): TGCGCCAGCAGCCAGGACGGACAGGGGGCCTACGAGCAGTACTTC. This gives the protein CASSQDGQGAYEQYF.

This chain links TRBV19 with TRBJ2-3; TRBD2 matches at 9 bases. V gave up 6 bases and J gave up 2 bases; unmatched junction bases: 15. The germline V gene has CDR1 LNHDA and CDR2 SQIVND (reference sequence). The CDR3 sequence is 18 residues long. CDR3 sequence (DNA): TGTGCCAGTAGAAGGACCCCCCAAGCGGGGGGTTACACAGATACGCAGTATTTT. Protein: CASRRTPQAGGYTDTQYF.

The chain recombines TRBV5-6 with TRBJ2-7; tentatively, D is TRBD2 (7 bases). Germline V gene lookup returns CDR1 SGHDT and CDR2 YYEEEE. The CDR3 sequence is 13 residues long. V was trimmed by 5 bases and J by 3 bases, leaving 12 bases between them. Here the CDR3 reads CASSWGGGYEQYF. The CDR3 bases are TGTGCCAGCAGTTGGGGGGGCGGCTACGAGCAGTACTTC.

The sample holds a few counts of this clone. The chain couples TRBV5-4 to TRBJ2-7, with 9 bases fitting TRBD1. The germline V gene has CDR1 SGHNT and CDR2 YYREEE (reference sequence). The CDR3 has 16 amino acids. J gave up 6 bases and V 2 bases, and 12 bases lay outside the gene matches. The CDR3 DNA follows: TGTGCCAGCAGCTTTGGAGGGCGGGACAGGGCGCCCGAGCAGTACTTC. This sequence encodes CASSFGGRDRAPEQYF. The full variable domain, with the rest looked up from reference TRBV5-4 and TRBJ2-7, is ETGVTQSPTHLIKTRGQQVTLRCSSQSGHNTVSWYQQALGQGPQFIFQYYREEENGRGNFPPRFSGLQFPNYSSELNVNALELDDSALYLCASSFGGRDRAPEQYFGPGTRLTVT.

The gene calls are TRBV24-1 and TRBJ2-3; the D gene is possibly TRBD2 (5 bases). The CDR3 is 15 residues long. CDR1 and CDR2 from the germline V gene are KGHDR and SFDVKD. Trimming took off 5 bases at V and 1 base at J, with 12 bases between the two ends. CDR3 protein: CATSAHGVGTDTQYF. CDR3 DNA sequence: TGTGCCACCAGTGCCCACGGGGTGGGCACAGATACGCAGTATTTT.